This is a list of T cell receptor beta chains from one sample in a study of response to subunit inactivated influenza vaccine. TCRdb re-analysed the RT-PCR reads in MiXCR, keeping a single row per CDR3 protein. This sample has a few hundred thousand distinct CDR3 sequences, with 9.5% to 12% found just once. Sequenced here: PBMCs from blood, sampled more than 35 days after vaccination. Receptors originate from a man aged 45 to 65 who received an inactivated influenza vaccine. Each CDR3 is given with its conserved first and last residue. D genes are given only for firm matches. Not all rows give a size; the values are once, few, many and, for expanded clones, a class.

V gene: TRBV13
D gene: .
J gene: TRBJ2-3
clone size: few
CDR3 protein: CASSRESSTDTQYF
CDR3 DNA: TGTGCCAGCAGCCGAGAGAGCAGCACAGATACGCAGTATTTT

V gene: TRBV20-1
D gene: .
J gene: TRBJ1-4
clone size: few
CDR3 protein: CSARDVVGEKLFF
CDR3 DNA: TGCAGTGCTAGAGATGTAGTGGGTGAAAAACTGTTTTTT

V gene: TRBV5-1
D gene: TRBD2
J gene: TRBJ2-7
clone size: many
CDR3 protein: CASSQPGLAGYEQYF
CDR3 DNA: TGCGCCAGCAGCCAGCCGGGACTAGCGGGATACGAGCAGTACTTC

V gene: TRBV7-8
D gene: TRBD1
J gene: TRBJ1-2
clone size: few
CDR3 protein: CASIPGAGGNNYGYTF
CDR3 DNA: TGTGCCAGCATCCCTGGAGCAGGGGGGAATAACTATGGCTACACCTTC

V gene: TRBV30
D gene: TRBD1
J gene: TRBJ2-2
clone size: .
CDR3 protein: CAWSPWDRRAGELFF
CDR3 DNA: TGTGCCTGGAGTCCATGGGACAGGCGGGCCGGGGAGCTGTTTTTT

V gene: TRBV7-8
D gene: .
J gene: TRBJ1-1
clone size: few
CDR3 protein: CASSVTGRLDTEAFF
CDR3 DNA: TGTGCCAGCAGCGTGACGGGGAGGTTGGACACTGAAGCTTTCTTT

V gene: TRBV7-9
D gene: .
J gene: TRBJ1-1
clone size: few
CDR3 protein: CASSSGLGWTEAFF
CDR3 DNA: TGTGCCAGCAGCTCCGGGCTGGGGTGGACTGAAGCTTTCTTT

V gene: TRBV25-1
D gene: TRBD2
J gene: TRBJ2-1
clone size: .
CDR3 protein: CASSGAGGLNEQFF
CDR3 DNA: TGTGCCAGCAGTGGTGCGGGAGGACTCAATGAGCAGTTCTTC

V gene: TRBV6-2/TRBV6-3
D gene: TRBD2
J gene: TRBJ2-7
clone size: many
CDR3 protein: CASSVSSGTSEQYF
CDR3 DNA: TGTGCCAGCAGTGTGTCTAGCGGGACCAGCGAGCAGTACTTC

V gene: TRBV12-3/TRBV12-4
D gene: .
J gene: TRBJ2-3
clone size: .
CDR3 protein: CASSLGPHGGTDTQYF
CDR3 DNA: TGTGCCAGCAGTTTAGGCCCCCACGGCGGAACAGATACGCAGTATTTT

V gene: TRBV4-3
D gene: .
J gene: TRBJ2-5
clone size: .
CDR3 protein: CASSRSATSGTQYF
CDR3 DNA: TGCGCCAGCAGCCGTTCCGCGACTAGTGGGACCCAGTACTTC

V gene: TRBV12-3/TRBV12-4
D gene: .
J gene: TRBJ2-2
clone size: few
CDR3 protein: CASSLRDLVGELFF
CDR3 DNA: TGTGCCAGCAGTTTACGGGACCTCGTCGGGGAGCTGTTTTTT

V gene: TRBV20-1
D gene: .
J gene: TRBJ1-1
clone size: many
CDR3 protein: CSATPGRWTEAFF
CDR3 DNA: TGCAGTGCGACTCCGGGACGATGGACTGAAGCTTTCTTT

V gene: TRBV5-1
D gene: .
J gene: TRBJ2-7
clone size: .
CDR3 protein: CASRKLGTVTYEQYF
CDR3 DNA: TGCGCCAGCAGAAAACTCGGGACTGTAACCTACGAGCAGTACTTC

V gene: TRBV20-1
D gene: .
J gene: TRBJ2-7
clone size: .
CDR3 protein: CSARDGGAAYEQYF
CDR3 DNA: TGCAGTGCTAGAGATGGCGGGGCCGCCTACGAGCAGTACTTC

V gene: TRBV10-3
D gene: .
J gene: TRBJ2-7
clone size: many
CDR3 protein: CAISESGRRYEQYF
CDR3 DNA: TGTGCCATCAGTGAGTCCGGCAGACGCTACGAGCAGTACTTC

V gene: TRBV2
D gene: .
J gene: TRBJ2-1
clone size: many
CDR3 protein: CASSWTSSSYNEQFF
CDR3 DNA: TGTGCCAGCAGTTGGACCAGCTCCTCCTACAATGAGCAGTTCTTC

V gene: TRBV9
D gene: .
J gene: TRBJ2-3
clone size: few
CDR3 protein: CASSVGDWANTQYF
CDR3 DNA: TGTGCCAGCAGCGTAGGGGACTGGGCTAATACGCAGTATTTT

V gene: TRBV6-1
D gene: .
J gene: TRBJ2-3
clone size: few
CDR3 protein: CANALLGLAGQYF
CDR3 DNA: TGTGCCAACGCCCTCCTAGGATTGGCGGGGCAGTATTTT

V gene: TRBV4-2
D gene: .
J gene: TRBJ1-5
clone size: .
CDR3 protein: CASSHYYPGPPQHF
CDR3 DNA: TGTGCCAGCAGCCATTACTATCCGGGTCCACCCCAGCATTTT

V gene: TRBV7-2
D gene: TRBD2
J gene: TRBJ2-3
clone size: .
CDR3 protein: CASTHSGRALSTDTQYF
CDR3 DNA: TGTGCCAGCACCCATAGCGGGAGGGCCCTAAGCACAGATACGCAGTATTTT

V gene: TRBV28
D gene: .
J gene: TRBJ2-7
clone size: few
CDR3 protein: CAGGSSYEQYF
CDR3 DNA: TGTGCCGGGGGTTCCTCCTACGAGCAGTACTTC

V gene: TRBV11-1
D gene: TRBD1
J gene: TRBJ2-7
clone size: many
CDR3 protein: CASSLSGTVSYEQYF
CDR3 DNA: TGTGCCAGCAGCTTGTCCGGGACAGTCTCCTACGAGCAGTACTTC

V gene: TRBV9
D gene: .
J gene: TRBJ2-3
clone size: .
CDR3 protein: CASSVSSRGPSTDTQYF
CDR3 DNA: TGTGCCAGCAGCGTAAGCTCTCGCGGGCCGAGCACAGATACGCAGTATTTT

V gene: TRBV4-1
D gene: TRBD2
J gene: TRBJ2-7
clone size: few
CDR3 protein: CASSQGTSGGAGEQYF
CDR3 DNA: TGCGCCAGCAGCCAAGGGACTAGCGGGGGGGCCGGCGAGCAGTACTTC

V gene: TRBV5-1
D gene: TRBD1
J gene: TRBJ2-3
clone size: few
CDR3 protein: CASSLETGGSDTQYF
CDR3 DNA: TGCGCCAGCAGCTTGGAGACAGGGGGATCCGATACGCAGTATTTT

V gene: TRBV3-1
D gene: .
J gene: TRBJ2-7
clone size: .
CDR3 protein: CASSQGQVTYEQYF
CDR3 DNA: TGTGCCAGCAGCCAAGGGCAGGTCACCTACGAGCAGTACTTC

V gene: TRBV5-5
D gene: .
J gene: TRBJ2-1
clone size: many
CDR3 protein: CASSSGPQSYNEQFF
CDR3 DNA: TGTGCCAGCAGTTCAGGGCCGCAATCCTACAATGAGCAGTTCTTC

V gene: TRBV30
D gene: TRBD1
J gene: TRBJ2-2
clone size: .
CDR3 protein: CAWSQGTGITGELFF
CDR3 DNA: TGTGCCTGGAGTCAAGGGACAGGTATTACCGGGGAGCTGTTTTTT

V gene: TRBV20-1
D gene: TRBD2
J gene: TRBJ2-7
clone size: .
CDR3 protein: CSARTSATYEQYF
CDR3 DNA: TGCAGTGCCAGGACTAGCGCGACCTACGAGCAGTACTTC

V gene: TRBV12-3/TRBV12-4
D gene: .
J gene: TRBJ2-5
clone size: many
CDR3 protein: CASSLGAVREKTQYF
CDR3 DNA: TGTGCCAGCAGTTTAGGGGCAGTGAGAGAGAAGACCCAGTACTTC

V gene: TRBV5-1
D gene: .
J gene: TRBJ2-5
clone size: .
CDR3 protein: CASRRSEETQYF
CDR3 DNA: TGCGCCAGCAGGCGGTCCGAAGAGACCCAGTACTTC

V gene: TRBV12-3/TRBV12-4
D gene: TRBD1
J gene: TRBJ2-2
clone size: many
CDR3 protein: CASSPGTGHTGELFF
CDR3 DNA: TGTGCCAGCAGTCCCGGGACAGGGCACACCGGGGAGCTGTTTTTT

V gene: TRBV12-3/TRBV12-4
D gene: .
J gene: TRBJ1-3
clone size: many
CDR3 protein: CASTKRVTVWDGNTIYF
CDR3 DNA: TGTGCCAGCACGAAACGGGTAACAGTCTGGGATGGAAACACCATATATTTT

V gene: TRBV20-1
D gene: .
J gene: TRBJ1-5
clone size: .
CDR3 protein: CSAGVTSQPQHF
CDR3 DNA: TGCAGTGCTGGGGTCACTTCTCAGCCCCAGCATTTT

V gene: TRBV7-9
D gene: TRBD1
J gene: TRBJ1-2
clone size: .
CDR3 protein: CASSPTTGNGYTF
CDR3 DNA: TGTGCCAGCAGCCCGACGACAGGGAATGGCTACACCTTC

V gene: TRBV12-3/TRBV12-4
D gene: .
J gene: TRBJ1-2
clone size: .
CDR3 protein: CASGEYGYTF
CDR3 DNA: TGTGCCAGCGGGGAATATGGCTACACCTTC

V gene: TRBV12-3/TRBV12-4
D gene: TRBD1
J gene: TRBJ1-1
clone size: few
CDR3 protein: CASSWGTVEAFF
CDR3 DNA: TGTGCCAGCAGTTGGGGGACAGTTGAAGCTTTCTTT

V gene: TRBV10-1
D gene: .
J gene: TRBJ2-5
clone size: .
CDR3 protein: CASTGISVGETQYF
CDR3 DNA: TGCGCCAGCACTGGGATATCCGTGGGAGAGACCCAGTACTTC

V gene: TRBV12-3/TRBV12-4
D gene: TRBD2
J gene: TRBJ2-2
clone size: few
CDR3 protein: CASRERGTSAGELFF
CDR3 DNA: TGTGCCAGCAGAGAGCGGGGGACAAGTGCCGGGGAGCTGTTTTTT

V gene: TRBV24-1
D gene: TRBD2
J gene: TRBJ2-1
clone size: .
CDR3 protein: CATSDPRLAGGPSYNEQFF
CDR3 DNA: TGTGCCACCAGTGACCCCCGACTAGCGGGAGGGCCGTCCTACAATGAGCAGTTCTTC

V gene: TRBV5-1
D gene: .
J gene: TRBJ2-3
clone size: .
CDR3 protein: CASSLDKYTDTQYF
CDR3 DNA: TGCGCCAGCAGCTTGGACAAGTACACAGATACGCAGTATTTT

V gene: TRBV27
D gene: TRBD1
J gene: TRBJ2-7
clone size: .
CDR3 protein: CASSLGTVPSEQYF
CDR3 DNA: TGTGCCAGCAGTTTAGGGACAGTCCCGTCCGAGCAGTACTTC

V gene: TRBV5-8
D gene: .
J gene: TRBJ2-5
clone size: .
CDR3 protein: CASNQPPQETQYF
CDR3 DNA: TGTGCCAGCAACCAACCCCCCCAAGAGACCCAGTACTTC

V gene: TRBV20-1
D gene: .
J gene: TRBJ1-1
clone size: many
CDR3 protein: CSARFLGGNTEAFF
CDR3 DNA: TGCAGTGCTAGGTTTTTAGGGGGGAACACTGAAGCTTTCTTT

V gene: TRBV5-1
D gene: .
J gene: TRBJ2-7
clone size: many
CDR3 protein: CASSLGDGYEQYF
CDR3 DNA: TGCGCCAGCAGCTTGGGAGACGGCTACGAGCAGTACTTC

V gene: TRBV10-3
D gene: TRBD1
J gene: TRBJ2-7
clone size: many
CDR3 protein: CAISTRQGVLAEQYF
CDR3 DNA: TGTGCCATCAGTACCAGACAGGGGGTCTTGGCCGAGCAGTACTTC

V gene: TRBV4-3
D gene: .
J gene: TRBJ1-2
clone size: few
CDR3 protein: CASSQDQRWRGPYGYTF
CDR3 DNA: TGCGCCAGCAGCCAAGATCAGAGGTGGAGGGGCCCCTATGGCTACACCTTC

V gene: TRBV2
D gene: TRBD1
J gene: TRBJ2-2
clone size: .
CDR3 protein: CASRSGGGIGELFF
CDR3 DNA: TGTGCCAGCAGATCAGGGGGCGGGATCGGGGAGCTGTTTTTT

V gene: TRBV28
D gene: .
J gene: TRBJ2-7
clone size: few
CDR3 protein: CASRGVQSYEQYF
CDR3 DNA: TGTGCCAGCAGGGGGGTACAGTCCTACGAGCAGTACTTC